This paragraph reports one T cell receptor (beta chain). The antigen it binds to is not known. Base quality data are lacking; no much larger clone is found one base away. TCRbeta CDR3 regions were amplified from genomic DNA by means of the immunoSEQ Assay, a bias-controlled multiplex PCR. The authors' analysis ran thus. The number of nucleated cells in each sample was estimated from the amplification of reference gene primers within the assay. Sequence reads were collapsed and filtered to measure the absolute abundance of every unique TCRbeta CDR3 rearrangement. Productive Simpson clonality was computed per sample as the square root of Simpson's diversity index over productive rearrangements. Not all clones reach the TCRdb copy of this immuneACCESS table, which keeps in-frame sequences only. Checked studies attribute under half of the gap to unresolved V genes and leave the rest unexplained. V and J calls plus clone size are reproduced from that table; the DNA served to infer D and trimming. This sample gives 300,000 or so clones in total; about nine tenths of them show up just once. Together, the top ten hold roughly 3.7% of the sample.

Whole blood was collected in K2EDTA tubes by collaborating institutions according to the institutions' own protocols. For TCRbeta analysis, collaborator samples were shipped as frozen whole blood, as isolated PBMCs, or as DNA extracted from either sample type. The data belong to a study of blood T cell repertoires in COVID-19 (dated by TCRdb to 2020 to 2022). In terms of the full investigation: Samples from collaborators originated in the United States, Italy and Spain and spanned both the acute and convalescent phases of COVID-19. The repertoires were released in a freely available public database meant as a resource for research on the immune response to SARS-CoV-2. HLA class I and class II types, where available, came from metadata supplied by the sample provider rather than from assay-based typing. The samples were drawn from the first 160 participants of the ongoing ImmuneRACE study and from 1,254 subjects provided by 6 global collaborators. The sample metadata nearly always contained a de-identified subject ID, COVID-19 status, age in years and sex. Deeply sampled blood TCRbeta repertoires from subjects exposed to, actively infected with, or recovered from COVID-19 were included in the dataset. The material from the prospective study consisted of cDNA or gDNA derived from T cells, B-cell-depleted T cells, or PBMCs. The full study reports these points: The amount of clinical and demographic metadata varied by source and participant and was provided uncurated.

The sequencing sample was made of peripheral blood. The sequence was obtained from a middle-aged woman with acute or convalescent COVID-19.

The CDR3 region: CASRGGSKGEKLFF. The bases read TGTGCCAGCAGGGGGGGTTCGAAGGGCGAAAAACTGTTTTTT. This receptor chain uses TRBV2 and TRBJ1-4, and the D gene may be TRBD1, 5 bases matching. Between the V and J ends, shortened by 6 bases and 8 bases respectively, the junction contains 16 bases. The germline V gene provides CDR1 SNHLY and CDR2 FYNNEI. The CDR3, from cysteine to phenylalanine, totals 14 residues. Only the CDR3 part of the read is kept: 42 bases, read in frame from the first base.